This T cell receptor beta chain was sequenced during a study of T cells after posttransplantation cyclophosphamide. Whole-study results and caveats: Recipient CMV seropositivity and CMV reactivation strongly tracked TRB clonality. Skin or GI-infiltrating T cells shared few TRB sequences with blood.

The CDR3 is 14 amino acids. V was pared by 5 bases and J by 4 bases, with 6 bases of the junction left unmatched. From germline, CDR1 is SEHNR and CDR2 FQNEAQ (reference sequence). Generated by immunoSEQ multiplex PCR, the TCRdb table keeps only in-frame clones and is missing some. Counted here are approximately 30,000 clones, about 87% occurring once; the ten biggest clones make up around 14%. About this clone itself: Its matching antigen is unknown.

The sample taken for sequencing was PBMCs. The V and J genes are TRBV7-9 and TRBJ1-1; TRBD1 matches at 8 bases. The sequence derives from a middle-aged woman with a blood cancer, CMV-positive, and with a related stem cell donor. The DNA for the CDR3 is TGTGCCAGCAGCAGAACAGGGGGTGGCACTGAAGCTTTCTTT. This gives the protein CASSRTGGGTEAFF.